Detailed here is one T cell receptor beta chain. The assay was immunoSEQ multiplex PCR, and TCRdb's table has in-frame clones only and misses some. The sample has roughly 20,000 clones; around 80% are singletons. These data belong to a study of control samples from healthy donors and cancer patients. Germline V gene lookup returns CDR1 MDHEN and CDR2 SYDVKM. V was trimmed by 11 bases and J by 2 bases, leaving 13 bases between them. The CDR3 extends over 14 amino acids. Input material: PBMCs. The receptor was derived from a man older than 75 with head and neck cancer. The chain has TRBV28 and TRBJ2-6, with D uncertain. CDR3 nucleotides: TGTGCCGCTGCTCGGGTCGCTGGGGCCAACGTCCTGACTTTC. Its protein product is CAAARVAGANVLTF.